The 7 T cell receptor beta chains given below trace back to one sample, sequenced in a study of OX40 agonist ivuxolimab in advanced cancers. Sequenced by immunoSEQ multiplex PCR; TCRdb stores in-frame clones only, minus some. The sample includes tens of thousands of clones, roughly 80% of them seen just once. This specimen was CD4+ or CD8+ T cells sorted from blood, taken in a trial of the OX40 agonist ivuxolimab. These receptors all stem from an adult with an advanced solid tumor such as melanoma, head and neck, liver or kidney cancer.

This chain links TRBV18 with TRBJ2-7; 7 bases map to TRBD1. CDR3 length: 14 amino acids. Germline CDR1 KGHSH, CDR2 LQKENI. V was pared by 0 bases and J by 2 bases, with 1 base of the junction left unmatched. The CDR3 DNA follows: TGTGCCAGCTCACCACCGGGACAGCCCTACGAGCAGTACTTC. Its protein product is CASSPPGQPYEQYF.

The genes are TRBV5-1 and TRBJ1-6; 11 nucleotides align to TRBD1. CDR3 length: 14 residues. The germline V gene encodes CDR1 SGHRS and CDR2 YFSETQ. With V trimmed by 4 bases and J by 10 bases, 4 bases remained unmatched. The CDR3 sequence: CASSVGQGESPLHF. The CDR3 region has the DNA TGCGCCAGCAGCGTGGGACAGGGGGAGTCACCCCTCCACTTT.

The CDR3 coding sequence is TGTGCCAGCAGCCCTCGGACAGGGGGCCCTACAGATACGCAGTATTTT. This codes for CASSPRTGGPTDTQYF. The chain joins TRBV7-8 to TRBJ2-3; TRBD1 matches at 11 bases. CDR1 and CDR2 from the germline V gene are SGHVS and FQNEAQ. V shed 5 bases, J shed 3 bases, and the junction held 7 bases outside the gene matches. The CDR3 extends over 16 amino acids.

The chain combines TRBV28 with TRBJ1-6; 9 nucleotides match TRBD1. From germline, CDR1 is MDHEN and CDR2 SYDVKM. The CDR3 is 15 residues long. The V and J ends lost 5 bases and 6 bases, in that order; junction bases with no gene match: 5. The CDR3 nucleotides are TGTGCCAGCAGTCCCCCGGACAGGGGTAATTCACCCCTCCACTTT. Translation gives CASSPPDRGNSPLHF.

This chain uses TRBV21-1 with TRBJ2-5; the table's D call TRBD2 went unverified against the DNA. TRBV21-1 is an annotated pseudogene. This CDR3 is 16 amino acids long. The CDR3 protein is CASSKRKGQGGETQYF. The CDR3 DNA reads as TGTGCCAGCAGCAAAAGGAAAGGGCAGGGAGGCGAGACCCAGTACTTC.

This clone was counted a few times. V gene TRBV28 combines with J gene TRBJ1-2, with D unclear. The V gene lost 3 bases and the J gene lost 5 bases, with 7 bases spanning the gap. CDR3 size: 12 residues. In germline, CDR1 is MDHEN, CDR2 SYDVKM. The CDR3 sequence: CASSLGPYGYTF. The CDR3 region has the DNA TGTGCCAGCAGTTTGGGCCCATATGGCTACACCTTC.

This rearrangement joins TRBV6-6 to TRBJ1-3; D may be TRBD1 (5 bases). V was trimmed by 6 bases and J by 0 bases, leaving 12 bases between them. The CDR3 loop spans 15 amino acids. Looked up from germline, CDR1 is MNHNY and CDR2 is SVGAGI (reference sequence). The DNA of the CDR3 is TGTGCCAGCAGAGGGGACGGTGGCTCTGGAAACACCATATATTTT. This gives the protein CASRGDGGSGNTIYF.